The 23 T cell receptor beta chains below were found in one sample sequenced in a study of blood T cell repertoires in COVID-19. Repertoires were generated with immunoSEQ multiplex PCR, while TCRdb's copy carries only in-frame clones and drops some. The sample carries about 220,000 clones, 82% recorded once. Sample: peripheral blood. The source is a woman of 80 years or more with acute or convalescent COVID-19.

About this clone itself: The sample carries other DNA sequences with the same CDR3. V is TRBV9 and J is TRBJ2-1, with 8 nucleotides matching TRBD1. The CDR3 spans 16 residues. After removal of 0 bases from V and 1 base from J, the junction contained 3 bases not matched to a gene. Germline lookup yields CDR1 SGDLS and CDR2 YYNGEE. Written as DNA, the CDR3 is TGTGCCAGCAGCGTAGCTCAGGGGGCATCCTACAATGAGCAGTTCTTC. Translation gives CASSVAQGASYNEQFF.

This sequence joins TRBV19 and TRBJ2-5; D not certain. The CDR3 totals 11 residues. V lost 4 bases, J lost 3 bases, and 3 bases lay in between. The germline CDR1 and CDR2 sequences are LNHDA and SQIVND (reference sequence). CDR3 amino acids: CASSTEETQYF. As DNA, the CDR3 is TGTGCCAGTAGTACCGAAGAGACCCAGTACTTC.

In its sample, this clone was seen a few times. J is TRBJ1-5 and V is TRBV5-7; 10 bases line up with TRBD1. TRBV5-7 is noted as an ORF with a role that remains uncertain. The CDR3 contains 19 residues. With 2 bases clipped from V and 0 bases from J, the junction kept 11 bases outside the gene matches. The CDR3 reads CASSFPDRGSPYSNQPQHF. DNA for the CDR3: TGTGCCAGCAGCTTCCCGGACAGGGGGTCCCCCTATAGCAATCAGCCCCAGCATTTT.

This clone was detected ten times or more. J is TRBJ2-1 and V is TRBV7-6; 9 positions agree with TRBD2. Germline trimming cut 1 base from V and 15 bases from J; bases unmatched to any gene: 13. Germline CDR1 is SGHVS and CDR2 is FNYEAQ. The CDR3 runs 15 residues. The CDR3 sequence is CASSLVSSSGALMFF. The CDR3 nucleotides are TGTGCCAGCAGCTTAGTCTCGTCTAGCGGGGCCCTTATGTTCTTC. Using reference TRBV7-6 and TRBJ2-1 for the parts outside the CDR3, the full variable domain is GAGVSQSPRYKVTKRGQDVALRCDPISGHVSLYWYRQALGQGPEFLTYFNYEAQQDKSGLPNDRFSAERPEGSISTLTIQRTEQRDSAMYRCASSLVSSSGALMFFGPGTRLTVL.

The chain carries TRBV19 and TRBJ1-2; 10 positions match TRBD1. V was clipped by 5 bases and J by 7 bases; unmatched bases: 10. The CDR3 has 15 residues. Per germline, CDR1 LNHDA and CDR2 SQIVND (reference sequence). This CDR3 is CASSPGQGNMRGYTF. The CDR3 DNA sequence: TGTGCCAGTAGTCCGGGACAGGGGAATATGCGTGGCTACACCTTC.

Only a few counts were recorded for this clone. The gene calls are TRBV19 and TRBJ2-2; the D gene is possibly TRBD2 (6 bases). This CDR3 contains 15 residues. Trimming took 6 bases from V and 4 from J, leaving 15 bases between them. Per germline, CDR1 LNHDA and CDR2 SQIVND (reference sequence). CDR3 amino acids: CASSAGTLGTGELFF. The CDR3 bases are TGTGCCAGTAGCGCCGGGACTCTCGGCACCGGGGAGCTGTTTTTT.

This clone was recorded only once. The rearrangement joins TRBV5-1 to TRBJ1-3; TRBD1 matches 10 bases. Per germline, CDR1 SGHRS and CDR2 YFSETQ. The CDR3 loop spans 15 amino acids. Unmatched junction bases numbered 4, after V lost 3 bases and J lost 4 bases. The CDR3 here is CASSSTGGTGNTIYF. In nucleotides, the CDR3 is TGCGCCAGCAGCTCGACAGGGGGCACCGGAAACACCATATATTTT.

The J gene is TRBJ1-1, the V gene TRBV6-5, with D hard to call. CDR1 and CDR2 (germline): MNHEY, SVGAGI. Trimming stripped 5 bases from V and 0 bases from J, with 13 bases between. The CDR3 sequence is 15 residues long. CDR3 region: CASSPSPEMNTEAFF. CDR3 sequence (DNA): TGTGCCAGCAGTCCCTCCCCGGAGATGAACACTGAAGCTTTCTTT.

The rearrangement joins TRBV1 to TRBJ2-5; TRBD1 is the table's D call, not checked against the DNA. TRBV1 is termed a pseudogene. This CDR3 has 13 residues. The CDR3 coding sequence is TGCACCAGCAGCCATGCACAGCAAGAGACCCAGTACTTC. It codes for CTSSHAQQETQYF.

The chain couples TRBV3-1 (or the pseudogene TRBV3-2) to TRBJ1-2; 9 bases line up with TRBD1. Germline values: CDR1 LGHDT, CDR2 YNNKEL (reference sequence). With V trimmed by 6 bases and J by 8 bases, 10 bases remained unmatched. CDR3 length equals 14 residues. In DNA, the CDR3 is TGTGCCAGCAGGCGACAGGGGGAGGTTGGGGGCTACACCTTC. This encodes CASRRQGEVGGYTF.

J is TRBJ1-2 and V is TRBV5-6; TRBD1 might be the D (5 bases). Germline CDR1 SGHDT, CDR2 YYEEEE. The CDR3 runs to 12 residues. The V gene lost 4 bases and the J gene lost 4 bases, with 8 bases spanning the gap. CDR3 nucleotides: TGTGCCAGCAGCCTGGACACCTATGGCTACACCTTC. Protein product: CASSLDTYGYTF.

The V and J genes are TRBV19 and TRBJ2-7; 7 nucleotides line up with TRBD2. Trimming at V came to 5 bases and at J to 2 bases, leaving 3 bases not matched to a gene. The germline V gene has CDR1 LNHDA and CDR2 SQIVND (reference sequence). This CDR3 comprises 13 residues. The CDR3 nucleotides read TGTGCCAGTAGTCCGCGGGGGACCTACGAGCAGTACTTC. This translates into CASSPRGTYEQYF.

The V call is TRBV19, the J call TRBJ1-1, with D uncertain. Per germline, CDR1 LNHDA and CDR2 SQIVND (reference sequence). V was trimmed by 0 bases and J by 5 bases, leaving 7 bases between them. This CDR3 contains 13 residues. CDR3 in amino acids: CASSIERATEAFF. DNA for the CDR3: TGTGCCAGTAGTATAGAACGAGCGACTGAAGCTTTCTTT.

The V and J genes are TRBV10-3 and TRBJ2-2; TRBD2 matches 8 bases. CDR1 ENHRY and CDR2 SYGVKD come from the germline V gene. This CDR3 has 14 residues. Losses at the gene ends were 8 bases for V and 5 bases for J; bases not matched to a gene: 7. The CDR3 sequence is CAICCGGRTGELFF. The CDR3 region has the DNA TGTGCCATCTGCTGCGGGGGGCGGACCGGGGAGCTGTTTTTT.

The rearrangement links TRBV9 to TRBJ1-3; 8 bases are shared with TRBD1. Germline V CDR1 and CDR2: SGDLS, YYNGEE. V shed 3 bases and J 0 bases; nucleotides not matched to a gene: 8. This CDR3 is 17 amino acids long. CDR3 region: CASSATSGGFSGNTIYF. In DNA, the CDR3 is TGTGCCAGCAGCGCAACCTCAGGGGGCTTCTCTGGAAACACCATATATTTT. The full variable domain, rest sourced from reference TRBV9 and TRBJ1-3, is DSGVTQTPKHLITATGQRVTLRCSPRSGDLSVYWYQQSLDQGLQFLIQYYNGEERAKGNILERFSAQQFPDLHSELNLSSLELGDSALYFCASSATSGGFSGNTIYFGEGSWLTVV.

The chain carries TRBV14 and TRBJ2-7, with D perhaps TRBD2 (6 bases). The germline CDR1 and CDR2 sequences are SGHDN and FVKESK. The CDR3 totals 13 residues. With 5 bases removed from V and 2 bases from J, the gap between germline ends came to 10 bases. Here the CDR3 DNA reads TGTGCCAGCAGCGAGGGAGGTCCCTACGAGCAGTACTTC. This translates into CASSEGGPYEQYF.

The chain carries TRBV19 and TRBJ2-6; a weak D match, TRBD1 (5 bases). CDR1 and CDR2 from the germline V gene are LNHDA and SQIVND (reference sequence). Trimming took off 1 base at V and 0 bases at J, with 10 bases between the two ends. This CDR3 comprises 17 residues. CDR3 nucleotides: TGTGCCAGTAGTATAGGGACACTTCCCTCTGGGGCCAACGTCCTGACTTTC. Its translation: CASSIGTLPSGANVLTF.

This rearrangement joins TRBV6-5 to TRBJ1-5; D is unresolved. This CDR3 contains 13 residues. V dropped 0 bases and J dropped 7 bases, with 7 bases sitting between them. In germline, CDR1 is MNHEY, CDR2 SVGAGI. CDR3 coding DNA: TGTGCCAGCAGTTACTCACTTGTCCAGCCCCAGCATTTT. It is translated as CASSYSLVQPQHF.

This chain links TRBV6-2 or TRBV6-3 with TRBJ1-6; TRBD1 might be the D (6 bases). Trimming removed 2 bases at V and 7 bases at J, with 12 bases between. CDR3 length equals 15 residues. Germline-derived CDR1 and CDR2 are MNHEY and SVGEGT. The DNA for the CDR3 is TGTGCCAGCAGTTACGTTCAGGGGATGAATTCACCCCTCCACTTT. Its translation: CASSYVQGMNSPLHF.

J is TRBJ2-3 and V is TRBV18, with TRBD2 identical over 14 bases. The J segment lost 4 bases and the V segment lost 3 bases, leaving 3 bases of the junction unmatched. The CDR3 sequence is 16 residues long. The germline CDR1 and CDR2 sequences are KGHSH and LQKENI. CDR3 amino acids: CASSPGTSGGADTQYF. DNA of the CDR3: TGTGCCAGCTCACCCGGGACTAGCGGGGGCGCAGATACGCAGTATTTT.

The CDR3 DNA follows: TGCGCCAGCAGCGCAACAGGGGGAATCGATGGCTACACCTTC. This sequence encodes CASSATGGIDGYTF. The chain uses TRBV5-1 and TRBJ1-2, with 8 bases matching TRBD1. The CDR3 spans 14 residues. Germline values: CDR1 SGHRS, CDR2 YFSETQ. The trim removed 4 bases at V and 6 bases at J, leaving 8 bases unmatched.

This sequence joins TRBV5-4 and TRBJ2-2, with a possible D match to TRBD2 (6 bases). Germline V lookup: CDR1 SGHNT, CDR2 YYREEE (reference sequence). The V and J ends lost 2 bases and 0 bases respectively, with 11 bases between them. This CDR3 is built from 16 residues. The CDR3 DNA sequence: TGTGCCAGCAGCTTAGGACTATCCGCGAACACCGGGGAGCTGTTTTTT. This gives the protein CASSLGLSANTGELFF.

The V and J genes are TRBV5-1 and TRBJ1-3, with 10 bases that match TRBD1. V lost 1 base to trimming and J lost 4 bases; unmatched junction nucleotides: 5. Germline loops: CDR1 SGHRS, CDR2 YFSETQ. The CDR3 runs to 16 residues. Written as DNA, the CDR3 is TGCGCCAGCAGCTTGACCGGGACAGGGGTAGGAAACACCATATATTTT. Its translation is CASSLTGTGVGNTIYF.